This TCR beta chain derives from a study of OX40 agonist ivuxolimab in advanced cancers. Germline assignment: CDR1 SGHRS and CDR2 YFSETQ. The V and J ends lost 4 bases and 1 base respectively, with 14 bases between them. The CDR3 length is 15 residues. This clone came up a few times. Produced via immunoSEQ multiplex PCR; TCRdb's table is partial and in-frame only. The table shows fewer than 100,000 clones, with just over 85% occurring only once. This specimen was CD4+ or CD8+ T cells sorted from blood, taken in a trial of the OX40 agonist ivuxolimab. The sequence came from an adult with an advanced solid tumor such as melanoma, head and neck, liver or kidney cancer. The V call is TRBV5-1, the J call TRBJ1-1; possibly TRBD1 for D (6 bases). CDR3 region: CASSRYREGNTEAFF. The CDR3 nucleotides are TGCGCCAGCAGCCGTTACAGGGAGGGGAACACTGAAGCTTTCTTT.